This is a list of T cell receptor beta chains from one sample in a study of T cells in Graves' hyperthyroidism and ophthalmopathy. One entry per CDR3 protein, called by TCRdb with MiXCR from the multiplex PCR reads. The sample carries about 96,000 distinct CDR3 sequences, roughly 49% recorded once. The sample was blood. The receptors stem from a middle-aged woman with Graves' hyperthyroidism. Each CDR3 is given with its conserved first and last residue. The order of the fields is D gene, V gene, J gene, clone size, CDR3 protein, CDR3 DNA. The D gene is left open where the match is weak. Not every row has a clone size; where given, it reads once, few, many or a size class.

d_gene: .; v_gene: TRBV29-1; j_gene: TRBJ2-2; abundance: many; CDR3aa: CSADRSTGELFF; CDR3nt: TGCAGCGCTGACAGGTCGACCGGGGAGCTGTTTTTT
d_gene: .; v_gene: TRBV29-1; j_gene: TRBJ1-1; abundance: many; CDR3aa: CSVERGLNTEAFF; CDR3nt: TGCAGCGTTGAGCGGGGGTTGAACACTGAAGCTTTCTTT
d_gene: TRBD1; v_gene: TRBV20-1; j_gene: TRBJ1-2; abundance: many; CDR3aa: CSARDEQGTIFASRYGYTF; CDR3nt: TGCAGTGCTAGAGATGAACAGGGGACGATATTTGCCTCCCGATATGGCTACACCTTC
d_gene: .; v_gene: TRBV2; j_gene: TRBJ1-1; abundance: .; CDR3aa: CASRGDSQGRALF; CDR3nt: TGTGCCAGCAGAGGAGACAGCCAAGGGCGGGCCCTCTTT
d_gene: TRBD2; v_gene: TRBV20-1; j_gene: TRBJ2-7; abundance: many; CDR3aa: CSAETTSGSYEQYF; CDR3nt: TGCAGTGCCGAAACGACTAGCGGGAGCTACGAGCAGTACTTC
d_gene: .; v_gene: TRBV5-6; j_gene: TRBJ1-2; abundance: many; CDR3aa: CASSLGDRWGGYTF; CDR3nt: TGTGCCAGCAGCTTGGGGGACCGCTGGGGTGGCTACACCTTC
d_gene: .; v_gene: TRBV7-9; j_gene: TRBJ1-4; abundance: .; CDR3aa: CASSQGGEKLFF; CDR3nt: TGTGCCAGCAGCCAAGGGGGAGAAAAACTGTTTTTT
d_gene: TRBD2; v_gene: TRBV2; j_gene: TRBJ2-2; abundance: many; CDR3aa: CASSRGLAGNTGELFF; CDR3nt: TGTGCCAGCAGCAGGGGACTAGCGGGAAACACCGGGGAGCTGTTTTTT
d_gene: TRBD1; v_gene: TRBV2; j_gene: TRBJ1-1; abundance: .; CDR3aa: CASSGAGDRVAFF; CDR3nt: TGTGCCAGCAGTGGAGCAGGGGACAGGGTGGCTTTCTTT
d_gene: .; v_gene: TRBV7-8; j_gene: TRBJ1-5; abundance: .; CDR3aa: CASSLEGGNQPQHF; CDR3nt: TGTGCCAGCAGCTTAGAGGGGGGGAATCAGCCCCAGCATTTT
d_gene: .; v_gene: TRBV19; j_gene: TRBJ1-1; abundance: .; CDR3aa: CASSKGPPWSTEAFF; CDR3nt: TGTGCCAGTAGTAAGGGACCCCCGTGGAGCACTGAAGCTTTCTTT
d_gene: .; v_gene: TRBV5-1; j_gene: TRBJ2-5; abundance: many; CDR3aa: CASSLARSQETQYF; CDR3nt: TGCGCCAGCAGCTTGGCGCGTTCACAAGAGACCCAGTACTTC